Described below is a single T cell receptor (beta chain) sequence and its context. The CDR3 sequence is 17 residues long. Germline loops: CDR1 SGDLS, CDR2 YYNGEE. The V and J ends lost 4 bases and 2 bases respectively, with 18 bases between them. The data stem from a study of cytomegalovirus exposure and HLA in healthy donors. PCR employed 60 Vbeta and 13 Jbeta primers. Methods used by the authors: The count from a later analysis was tens of millions of unique TCR beta chains, around 10 million of them shared. Sequencing used immunoSEQ multiplex PCR; TCRdb keeps in-frame clones, though not all of them. V, J and clone size are those of that table, while D and trimming were read from the DNA. The sample contains some 150,000 clones, more than 60% of which appear only once.

This receptor was taken from a man aged 35 to 55 in good health and CMV-seronegative. The material sequenced was PBMCs. This sequence joins TRBV9 and TRBJ2-2, with a tentative D call TRBD2 (7 bases). The CDR3 DNA follows: TGTGCCAGCAGCTCAATTCACGGGGGGCCTAACACCGGGGAGCTGTTTTTT. This translates into CASSSIHGGPNTGELFF.